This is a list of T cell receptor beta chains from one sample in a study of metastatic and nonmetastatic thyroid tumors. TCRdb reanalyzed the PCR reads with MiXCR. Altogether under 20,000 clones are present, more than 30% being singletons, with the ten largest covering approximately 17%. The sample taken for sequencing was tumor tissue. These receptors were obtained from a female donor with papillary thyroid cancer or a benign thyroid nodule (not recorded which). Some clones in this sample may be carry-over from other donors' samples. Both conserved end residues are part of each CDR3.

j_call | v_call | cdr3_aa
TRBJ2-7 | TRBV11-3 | CASSLEGGQGYEQYF
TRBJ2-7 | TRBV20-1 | CSATSGTLYEQYF
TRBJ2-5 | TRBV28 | CASSSTGRYQETQYF
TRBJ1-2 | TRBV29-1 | CSVEEQGNYGYTF
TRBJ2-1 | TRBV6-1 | CASSAGGREQFF
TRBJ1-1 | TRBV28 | CASSVSGGNTEAFF
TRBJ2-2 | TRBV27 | CASSLEDRPGELFF
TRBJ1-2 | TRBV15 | CATSREYHRDGYGYTF
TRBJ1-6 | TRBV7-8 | CASSLDGYNSPLHF
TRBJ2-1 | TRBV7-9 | CASSLGQGRNEQFF
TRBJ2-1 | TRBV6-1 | CATSGLAGVYEQFF
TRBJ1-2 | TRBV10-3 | CAIGRGADYGYTF
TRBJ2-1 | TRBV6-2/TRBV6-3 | CVCNGGTSDEQFF
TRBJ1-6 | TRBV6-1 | CASKAPLRDSPLHF
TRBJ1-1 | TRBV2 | CASRSFANTEAFF
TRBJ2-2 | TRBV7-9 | CASSPDSACELFF
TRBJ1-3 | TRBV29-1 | CSVEQASGNTIYF
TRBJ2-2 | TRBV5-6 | CASTHGLAEAGELFF
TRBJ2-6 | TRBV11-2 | CASSPGLALSGANVLTF
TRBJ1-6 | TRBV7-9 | CASSYGGNHNSPLHF
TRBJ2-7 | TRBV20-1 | CSASTDAPSLYF
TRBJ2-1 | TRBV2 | CASGSGLAMNEQFF
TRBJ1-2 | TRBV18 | CASSPFDRGQNYGYTF
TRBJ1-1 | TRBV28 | CASSSTGGLTEAFF
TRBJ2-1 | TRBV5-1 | CASSLAPLAGNEQFF
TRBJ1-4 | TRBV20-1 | CSARDGTSNEKLFF
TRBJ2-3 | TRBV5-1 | CASSIVGGDTDTQYF
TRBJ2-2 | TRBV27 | CASSLAGTGNTGELFF
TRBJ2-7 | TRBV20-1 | CSARDTRTGGSEQYF
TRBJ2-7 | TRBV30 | CAWSNPGYEQYF
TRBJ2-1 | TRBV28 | CASTGQTYNEQFF
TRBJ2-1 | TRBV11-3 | CASSLGQYNEQFF
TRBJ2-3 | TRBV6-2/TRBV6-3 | CASSYSTRRGGDTQYF
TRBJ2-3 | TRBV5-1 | CASSLGGTLSTDTQYF
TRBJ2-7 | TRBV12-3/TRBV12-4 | CASSLMQTAQYF
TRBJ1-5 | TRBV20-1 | CSASEQVSNQPQHF
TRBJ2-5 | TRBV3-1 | CASSQVGGTGGETQYF
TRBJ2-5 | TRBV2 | CASSEFGLGETQYF
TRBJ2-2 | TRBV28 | CASSLGLAGEAGELFF
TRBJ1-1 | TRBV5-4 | CASSPTIRGDTEAFF
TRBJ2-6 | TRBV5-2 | CASIPTGSQLANVLTF
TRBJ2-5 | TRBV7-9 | CASEGLNQETQYF
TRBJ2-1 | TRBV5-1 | CASSLEGNEQFF
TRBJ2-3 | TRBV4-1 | CASSQSGLAGVSDTQYF
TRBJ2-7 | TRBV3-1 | CASSQGTSGRAYEQYF
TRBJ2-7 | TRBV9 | CASSVALGKYYEQYF
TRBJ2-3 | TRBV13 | CASSPTGTDTQYF
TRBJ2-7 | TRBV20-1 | CSKTDISYEQYF
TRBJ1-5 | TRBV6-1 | CASSLDGYSNQPQHF
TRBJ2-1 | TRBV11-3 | CASSLGFSYNEQFF
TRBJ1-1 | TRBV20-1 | CSARGSGYETEAFF